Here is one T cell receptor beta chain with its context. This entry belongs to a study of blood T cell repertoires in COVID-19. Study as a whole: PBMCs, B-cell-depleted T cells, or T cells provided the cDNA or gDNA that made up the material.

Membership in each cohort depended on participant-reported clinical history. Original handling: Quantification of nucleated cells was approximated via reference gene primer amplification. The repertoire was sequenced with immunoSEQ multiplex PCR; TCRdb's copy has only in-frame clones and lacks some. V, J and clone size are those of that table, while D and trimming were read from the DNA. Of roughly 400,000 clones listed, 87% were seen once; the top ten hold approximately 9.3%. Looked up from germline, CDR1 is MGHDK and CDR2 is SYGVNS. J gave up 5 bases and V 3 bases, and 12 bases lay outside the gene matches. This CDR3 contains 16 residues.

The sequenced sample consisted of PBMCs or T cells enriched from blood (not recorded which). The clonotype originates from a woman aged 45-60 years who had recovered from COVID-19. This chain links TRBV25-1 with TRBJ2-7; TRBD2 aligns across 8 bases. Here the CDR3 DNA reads TGTGCCAGCAGTGATAGGCGGGGGGCGCTTGGAAACGAGCAGTACTTC. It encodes CASSDRRGALGNEQYF.